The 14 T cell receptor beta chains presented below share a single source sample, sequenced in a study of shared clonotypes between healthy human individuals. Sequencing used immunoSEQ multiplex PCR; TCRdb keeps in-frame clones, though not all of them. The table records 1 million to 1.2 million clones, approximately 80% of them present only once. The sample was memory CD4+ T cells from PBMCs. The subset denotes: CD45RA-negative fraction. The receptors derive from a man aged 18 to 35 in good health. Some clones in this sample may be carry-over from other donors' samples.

CDR3 residues: CASSFKRTDTQYF. As DNA, the CDR3 is TGTGCCAGCAGTTTCAAGCGCACAGATACGCAGTATTTT. The rearrangement links TRBV27 to TRBJ2-3; D unclear. The CDR3 runs 13 residues. Germline CDR1 reads MNHEY; CDR2 reads SMNVEV (reference sequence). The V gene lost 3 bases and the J gene lost 1 base, with 5 bases spanning the gap.

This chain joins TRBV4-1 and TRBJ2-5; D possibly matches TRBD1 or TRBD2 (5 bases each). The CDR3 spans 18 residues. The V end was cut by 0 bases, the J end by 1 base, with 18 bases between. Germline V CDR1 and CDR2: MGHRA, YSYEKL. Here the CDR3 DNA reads TGCGCCAGCAGCCAAGATCAGGGCGGGTGGGACCGCCAAGAGACCCAGTACTTC. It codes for CASSQDQGGWDRQETQYF.

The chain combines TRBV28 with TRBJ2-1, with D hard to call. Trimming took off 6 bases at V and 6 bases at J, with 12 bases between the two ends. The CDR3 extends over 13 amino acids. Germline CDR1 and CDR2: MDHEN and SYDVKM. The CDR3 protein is CASSLSSVNEQFF. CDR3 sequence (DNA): TGTGCCAGCAGCCTTAGCTCAGTCAATGAGCAGTTCTTC.

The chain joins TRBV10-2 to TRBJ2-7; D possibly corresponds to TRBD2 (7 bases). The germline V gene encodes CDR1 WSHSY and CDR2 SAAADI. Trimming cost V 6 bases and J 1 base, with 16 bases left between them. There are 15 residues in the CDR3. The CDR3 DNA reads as TGCGCCAGCAGGGGGGGGCCAGGATTTTCCTACGAGCAGTACTTC. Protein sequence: CASRGGPGFSYEQYF.

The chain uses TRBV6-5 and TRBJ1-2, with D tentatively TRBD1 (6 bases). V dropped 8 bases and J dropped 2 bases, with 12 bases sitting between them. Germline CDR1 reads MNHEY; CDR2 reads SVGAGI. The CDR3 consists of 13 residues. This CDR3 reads CASRGTKNYGYTF. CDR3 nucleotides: TGTGCCAGCCGGGGGACAAAGAACTATGGCTACACCTTC.

Here the CDR3 reads CASSQEWDSGPQNEQFF. The CDR3 region has the DNA TGCGCCAGCAGCCAAGAATGGGATAGCGGACCACAAAATGAGCAGTTCTTC. This rearrangement joins TRBV4-3 to TRBJ2-1; weak D call: TRBD2 (6 bases). The length of the CDR3 is 17 residues. CDR1 and CDR2 (germline): LGHNA, YSLEER. V was cut by 0 bases and J by 7 bases, with 19 bases left in between.

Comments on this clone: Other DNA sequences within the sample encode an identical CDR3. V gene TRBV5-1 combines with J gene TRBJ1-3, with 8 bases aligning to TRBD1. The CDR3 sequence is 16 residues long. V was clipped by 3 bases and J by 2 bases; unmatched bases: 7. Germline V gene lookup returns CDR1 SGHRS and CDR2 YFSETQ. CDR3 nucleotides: TGCGCCAGCAGCTCCGGACAGGGTTCTCCTGGAAACACCATATATTTT. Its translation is CASSSGQGSPGNTIYF.

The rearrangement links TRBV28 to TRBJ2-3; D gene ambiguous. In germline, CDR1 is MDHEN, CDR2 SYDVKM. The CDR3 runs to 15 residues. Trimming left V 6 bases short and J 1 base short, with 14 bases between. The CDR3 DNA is TGTGCCAGCAGGGGGTTAACTCGGGGCACAGATACGCAGTATTTT. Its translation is CASRGLTRGTDTQYF. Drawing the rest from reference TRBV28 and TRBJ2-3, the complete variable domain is DVKVTQSSRYLVKRTGEKVFLECVQDMDHENMFWYRQDPGLGLRLIYFSYDVKMKEKGDIPEGYSVSREKKERFSLILESASTNQTSMYLCASRGLTRGTDTQYFGPGTRLTVL.

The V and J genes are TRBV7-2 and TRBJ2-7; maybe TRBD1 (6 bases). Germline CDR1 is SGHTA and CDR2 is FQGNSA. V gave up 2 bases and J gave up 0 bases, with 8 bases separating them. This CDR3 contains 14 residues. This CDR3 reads CASSLRTDSYEQYF. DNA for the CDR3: TGTGCCAGCAGCTTAAGGACAGACTCCTACGAGCAGTACTTC.

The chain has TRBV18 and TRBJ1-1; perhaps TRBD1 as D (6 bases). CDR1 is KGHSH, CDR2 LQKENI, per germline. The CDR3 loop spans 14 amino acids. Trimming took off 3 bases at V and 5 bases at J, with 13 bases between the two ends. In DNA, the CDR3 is TGTGCCAGCTCACCCGGGGGGGCGCGTACTGAAGCTTTCTTT. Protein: CASSPGGARTEAFF.

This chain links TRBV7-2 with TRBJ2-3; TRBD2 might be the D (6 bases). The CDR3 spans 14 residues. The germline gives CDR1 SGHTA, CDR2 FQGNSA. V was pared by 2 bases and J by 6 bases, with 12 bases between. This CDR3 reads CASSLSGVRDTQYF. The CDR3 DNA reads TGTGCCAGCAGCTTATCGGGGGTTCGGGATACGCAGTATTTT. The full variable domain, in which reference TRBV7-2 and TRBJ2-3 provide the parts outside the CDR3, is GAGVSQSPSNKVTEKGKDVELRCDPISGHTALYWYRQSLGQGLEFLIYFQGNSAPDKSGLPSDRFSAERTGGSVSTLTIQRTQQEDSAVYLCASSLSGVRDTQYFGPGTRLTVL.

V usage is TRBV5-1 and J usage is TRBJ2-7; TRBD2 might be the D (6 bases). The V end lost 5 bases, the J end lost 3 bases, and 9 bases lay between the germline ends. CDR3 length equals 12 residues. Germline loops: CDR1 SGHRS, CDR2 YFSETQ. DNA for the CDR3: TGCGCCAGCAGTATGGGGGGCTACGAGCAGTACTTC. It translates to CASSMGGYEQYF.

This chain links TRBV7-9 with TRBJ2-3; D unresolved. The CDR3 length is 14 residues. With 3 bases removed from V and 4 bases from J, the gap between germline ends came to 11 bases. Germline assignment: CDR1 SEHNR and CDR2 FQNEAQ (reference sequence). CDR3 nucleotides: TGTGCCAGCAGCTTTGACGCCGCGGCAGATACGCAGTATTTT. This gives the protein CASSFDAAADTQYF.

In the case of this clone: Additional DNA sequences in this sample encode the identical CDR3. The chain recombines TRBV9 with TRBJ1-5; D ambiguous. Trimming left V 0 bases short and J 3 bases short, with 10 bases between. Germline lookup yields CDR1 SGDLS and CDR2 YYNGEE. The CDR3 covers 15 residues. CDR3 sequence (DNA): TGTGCCAGCAGCGTAGGTTCGGGATCCAATCAGCCCCAGCATTTT. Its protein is CASSVGSGSNQPQHF.